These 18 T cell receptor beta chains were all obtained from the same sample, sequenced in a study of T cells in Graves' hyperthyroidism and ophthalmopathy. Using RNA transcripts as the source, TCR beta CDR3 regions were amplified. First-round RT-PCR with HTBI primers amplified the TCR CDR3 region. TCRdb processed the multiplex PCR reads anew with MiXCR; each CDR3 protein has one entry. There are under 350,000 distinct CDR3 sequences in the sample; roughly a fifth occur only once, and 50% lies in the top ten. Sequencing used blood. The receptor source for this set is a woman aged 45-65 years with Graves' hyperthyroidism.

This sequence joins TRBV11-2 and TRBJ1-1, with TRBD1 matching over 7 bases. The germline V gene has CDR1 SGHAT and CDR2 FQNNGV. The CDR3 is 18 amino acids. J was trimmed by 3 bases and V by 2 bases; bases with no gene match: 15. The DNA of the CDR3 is TGTGCCAGCAGCTTATATGTACCGGGCCTCAGGGGGGACACTGAAGCTTTCTTT. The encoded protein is CASSLYVPGLRGDTEAFF. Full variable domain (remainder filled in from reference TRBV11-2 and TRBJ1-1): EAGVAQSPRYKIIEKRQSVAFWCNPISGHATLYWYQQILGQGPKLLIQFQNNGVVDDSQLPKDRFSAERLKGVDSTLKIQPAKLEDSAVYLCASSLYVPGLRGDTEAFFGQGTRLTVV.

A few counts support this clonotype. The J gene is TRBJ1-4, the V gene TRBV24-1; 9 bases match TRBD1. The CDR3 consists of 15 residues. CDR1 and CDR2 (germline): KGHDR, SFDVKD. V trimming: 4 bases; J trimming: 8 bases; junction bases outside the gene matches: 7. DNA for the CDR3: TGTGCCACCAGTGACCCCGGGACAGGGACCGAAAAACTGTTTTTT. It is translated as CATSDPGTGTEKLFF.

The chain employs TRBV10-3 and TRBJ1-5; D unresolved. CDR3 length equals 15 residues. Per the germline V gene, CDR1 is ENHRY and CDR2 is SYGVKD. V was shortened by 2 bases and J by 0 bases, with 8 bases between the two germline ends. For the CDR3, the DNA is TGTGCCATCAGTGAGACATCCTTTAGCAATCAGCCCCAGCATTTT. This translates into CAISETSFSNQPQHF.

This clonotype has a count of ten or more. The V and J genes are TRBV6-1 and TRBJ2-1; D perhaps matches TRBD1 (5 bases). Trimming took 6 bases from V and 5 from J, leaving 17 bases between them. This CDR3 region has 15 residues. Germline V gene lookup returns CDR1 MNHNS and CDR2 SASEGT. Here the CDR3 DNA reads TGTGCCAGCAGACCGACAGAGCTGCAAAACAATGAGCAGTTCTTC. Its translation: CASRPTELQNNEQFF.

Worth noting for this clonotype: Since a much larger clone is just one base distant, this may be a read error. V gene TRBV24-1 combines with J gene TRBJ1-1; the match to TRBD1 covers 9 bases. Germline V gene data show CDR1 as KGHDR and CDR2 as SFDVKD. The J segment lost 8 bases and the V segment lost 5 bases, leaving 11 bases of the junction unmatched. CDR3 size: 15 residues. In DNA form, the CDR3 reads TGTGCCACCAGTGGTGAAACGGGACAGGGTAAAGAAGCTTTCTTT. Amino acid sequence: CATSGETGQGKEAFF.

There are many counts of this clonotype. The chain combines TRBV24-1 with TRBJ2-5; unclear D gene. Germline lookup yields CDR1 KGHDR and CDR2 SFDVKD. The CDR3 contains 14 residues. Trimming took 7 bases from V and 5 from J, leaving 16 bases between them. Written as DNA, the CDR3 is TGTGCCACCAGCCCAGCCGGGTTCCGGGAGACCCAGTACTTC. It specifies CATSPAGFRETQYF.

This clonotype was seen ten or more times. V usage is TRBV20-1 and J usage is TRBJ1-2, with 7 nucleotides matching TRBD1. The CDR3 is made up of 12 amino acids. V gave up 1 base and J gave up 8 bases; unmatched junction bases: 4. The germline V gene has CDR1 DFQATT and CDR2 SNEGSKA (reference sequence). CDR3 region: CSARGDRDGYTF. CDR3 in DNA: TGCAGTGCTAGAGGGGACAGAGACGGCTACACCTTC.

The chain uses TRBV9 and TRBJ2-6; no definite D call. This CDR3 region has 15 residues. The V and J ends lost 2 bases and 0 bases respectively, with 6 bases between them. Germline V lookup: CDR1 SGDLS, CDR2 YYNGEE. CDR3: CASSVAGSGANVLTF. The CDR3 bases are TGTGCCAGCAGCGTGGCAGGCTCTGGGGCCAACGTCCTGACTTTC.

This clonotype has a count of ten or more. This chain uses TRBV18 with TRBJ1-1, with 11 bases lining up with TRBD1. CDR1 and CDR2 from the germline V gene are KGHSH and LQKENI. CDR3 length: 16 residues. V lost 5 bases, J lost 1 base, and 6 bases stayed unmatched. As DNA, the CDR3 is TGTGCCAGCTCAATCGGACAGGGGGCGCGGAACACTGAAGCTTTCTTT. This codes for CASSIGQGARNTEAFF.

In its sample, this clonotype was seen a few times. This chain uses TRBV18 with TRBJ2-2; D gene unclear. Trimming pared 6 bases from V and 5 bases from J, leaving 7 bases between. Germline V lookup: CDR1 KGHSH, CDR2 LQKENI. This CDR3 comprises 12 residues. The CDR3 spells CASSPVTGELFF. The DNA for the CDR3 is TGTGCCAGCTCCCCAGTTACCGGGGAGCTGTTTTTT.

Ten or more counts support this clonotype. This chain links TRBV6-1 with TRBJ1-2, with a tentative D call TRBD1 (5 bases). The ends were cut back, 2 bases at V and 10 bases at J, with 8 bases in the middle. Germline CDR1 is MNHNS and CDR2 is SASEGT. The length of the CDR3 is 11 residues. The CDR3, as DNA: TGTGCCAGCAGTGAAACGACAGCCTACACCTTC. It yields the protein CASSETTAYTF.

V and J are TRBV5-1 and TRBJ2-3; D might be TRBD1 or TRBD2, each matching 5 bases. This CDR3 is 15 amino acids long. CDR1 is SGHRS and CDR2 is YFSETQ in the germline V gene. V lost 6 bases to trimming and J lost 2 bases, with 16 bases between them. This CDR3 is CASTHGTVNTDTQYF. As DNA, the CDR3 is TGCGCCAGCACCCACGGGACCGTGAACACAGATACGCAGTATTTT.

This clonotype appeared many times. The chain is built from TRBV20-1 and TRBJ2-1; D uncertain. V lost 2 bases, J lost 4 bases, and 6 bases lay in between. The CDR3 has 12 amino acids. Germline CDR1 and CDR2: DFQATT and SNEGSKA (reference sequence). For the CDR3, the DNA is TGCAGTGCTAGATGGAAATACAATGAGCAGTTCTTC. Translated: CSARWKYNEQFF.

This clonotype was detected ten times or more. CDR3 DNA sequence: TGTGCCAGCAGCGTAGGGGACTACGAGCAGTACTTC. Its translation is CASSVGDYEQYF. The gene calls are TRBV9 and TRBJ2-7; D unclear. V was clipped by 0 bases and J by 3 bases, with 4 bases between them. The length of the CDR3 is 12 residues. Germline V gives CDR1 SGDLS, CDR2 YYNGEE.

CDR3 nucleotides: TGCGCCAGCAGCCCGGGAAGGGCCACTGAAGCTTTCTTT. Translation: CASSPGRATEAFF. The V gene is TRBV5-1, the J gene TRBJ1-1; the D is unclear. This CDR3 has 13 residues. Germline values: CDR1 SGHRS, CDR2 YFSETQ. The V end lost 4 bases, the J end lost 4 bases, and 11 bases lay between the germline ends.

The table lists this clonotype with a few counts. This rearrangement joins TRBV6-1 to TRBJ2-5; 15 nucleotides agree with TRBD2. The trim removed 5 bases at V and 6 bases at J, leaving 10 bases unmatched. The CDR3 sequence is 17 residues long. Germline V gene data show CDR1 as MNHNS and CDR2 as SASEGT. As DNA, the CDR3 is TGTGCCAGCAGTCCTCATGGACTAGCGGGGGGGCTAAAGACCCAGTACTTC. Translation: CASSPHGLAGGLKTQYF.

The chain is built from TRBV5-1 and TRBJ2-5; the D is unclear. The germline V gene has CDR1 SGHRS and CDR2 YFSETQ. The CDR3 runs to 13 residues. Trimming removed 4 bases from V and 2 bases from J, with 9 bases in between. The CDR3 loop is CASSANYQETQYF. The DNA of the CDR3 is TGCGCCAGCAGCGCGAACTATCAAGAGACCCAGTACTTC.

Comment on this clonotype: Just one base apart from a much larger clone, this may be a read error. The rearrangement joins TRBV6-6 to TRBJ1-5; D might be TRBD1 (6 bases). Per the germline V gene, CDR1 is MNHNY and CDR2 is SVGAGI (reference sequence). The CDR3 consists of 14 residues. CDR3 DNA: TGTGACAGCAGTTACTCGAGGGGGAATCAGCCCCAGCATTTT. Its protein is CDSSYSRGNQPQHF.